Listed below are T cell receptor beta chains from one sample, sequenced in a study of cytomegalovirus exposure and HLA in healthy donors. The table came from immunoSEQ multiplex PCR; TCRdb's copy has only in-frame clones and leaves some out. The sample has approximately 200,000 clones; approximately 75% are singletons. Source material: PBMCs. The source of these receptors is a man aged 30 to 45 in good health and CMV-seropositive. The conserved cysteine and the conserved F or W are not part of the CDR3 here.

TRBV7-9 SSSLGSGDNTNYGYT
TRBV6-5 ASSYGGNEQY
TRBV4-1 ASSHGTPQVRQY
TRBV5-1 ASSPAPGGANVLT
TRBV18 ASSAPGAPTEAF
TRBV6-5 ASSFLTSGGYEQY
TRBV14 ASRDSGGYEQY
TRBV7-6 ASSRTRGQSNTGELF
TRBV9 ASSLGAGLNTEAF
TRBV10-3 AISGGRQVNTGELF
TRBV28 ASSPPGLAGGQYEQY
TRBV5-4 ASSLQGAHEQY
TRBV7-8 ASSLEGLAGGGEQF
TRBV6-1 AGSDRTSYEQY
TRBV6-5 ASSYSDRVDGYT
TRBV18 ASSPAGNSNQPQH
TRBV4-2 ASSTRQMNTEAF
TRBV4-3 ASSQAGTF
TRBV5-6 ASSWGGGNSYNEQF
TRBV28 ASSLGGLGGYGYT
TRBV10-3 AISEKDRGHFGNQPQH
TRBV9 ASSSAQETQY
TRBV5-1 ASSSDPSSGESRNIQY
TRBV7-6 ASSLGTSGRAGDTQY
TRBV11-2 ASSLGLAGLPNTGELF
TRBV19 ASSNQRAQH
TRBV27 ASSFGTSGNEQF
TRBV5-1 ANLPGQVSSNEQF
TRBV9 ASSLQGLDEQF
TRBV19 ASSLTSGRRETQY
TRBV2 ASKSGGLNYGYT
TRBV7-6 ASSLGIQGGTGRRWGKLF
TRBV18 ASSPRSSSYNSPLH
TRBV5-1 ASSNGLAGDRDTQY
TRBV9 ASSPQVTGYT
TRBV10-3 AISRDSRSGNTIY
TRBV7-2 ASSWAPTGGQETQY
TRBV18 ASSLPGGGTDTQY
TRBV4-3 ASSPGGSYGYT
TRBV18 ASSPASVNSNQPQH
TRBV27 ASSKRQGRLT
TRBV4-1 ASSQTQGVFEKLF
TRBV18 ASSPPATRNEQY
TRBV11-2 ASSPNGAREAF
TRBV16 ASSQSGLGSPKNIQY
TRBV5-1 ASSLQGAGEEAF